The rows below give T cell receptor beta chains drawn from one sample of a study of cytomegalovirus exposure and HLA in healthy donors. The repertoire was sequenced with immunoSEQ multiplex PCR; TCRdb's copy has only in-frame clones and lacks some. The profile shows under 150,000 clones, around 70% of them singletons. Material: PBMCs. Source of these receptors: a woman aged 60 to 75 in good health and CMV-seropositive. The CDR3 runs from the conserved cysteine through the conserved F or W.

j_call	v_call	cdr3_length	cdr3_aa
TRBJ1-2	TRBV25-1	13	CASSFVGDYGYTF
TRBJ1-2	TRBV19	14	CASSQDRGAYGYTF
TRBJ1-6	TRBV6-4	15	CASTPGTEYNLPLHF
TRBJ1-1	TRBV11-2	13	CASTPARYTEAFF
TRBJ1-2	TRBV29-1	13	CSATGGLYYGYTF
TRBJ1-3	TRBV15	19	CATSRDMALGTFSGNTIYF
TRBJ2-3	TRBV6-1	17	CASSEAADWMSTDTQYF
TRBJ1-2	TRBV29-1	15	CSVGTRASALEGYTF
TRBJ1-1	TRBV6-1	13	CASRGEANPEAFF
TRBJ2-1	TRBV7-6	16	CASSFWGESSYNEQFF
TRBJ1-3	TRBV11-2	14	CASSQPNRGNTIYF
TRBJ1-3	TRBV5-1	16	CASSSRQGGAGNTIYF
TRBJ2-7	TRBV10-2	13	CASRLAGGLEQYF
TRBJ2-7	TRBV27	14	CASSLMGAGDEQYF
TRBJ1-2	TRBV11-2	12	CASSLGRDGYTF
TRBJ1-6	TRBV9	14	CASSYRVQDSPLHF
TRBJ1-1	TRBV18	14	CASSPQGMNAEAFF
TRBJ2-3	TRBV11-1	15	CASSLTAGDTDTQYF
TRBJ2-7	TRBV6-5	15	CASSRTGVTSYEQYF
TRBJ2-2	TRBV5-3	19	CARSCSPGGGPANTGELFF
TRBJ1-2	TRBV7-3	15	CASSLIREKNYGYTF
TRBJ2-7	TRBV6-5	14	CASSQARGSYEQYF
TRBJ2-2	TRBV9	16	CASRPAGGMNTGELFF
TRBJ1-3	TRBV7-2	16	CASSLRQGARGNTIYF
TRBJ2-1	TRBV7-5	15	CARSRRGALNNEQFF
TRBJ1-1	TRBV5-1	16	CASSLRSGAMNTEAFF
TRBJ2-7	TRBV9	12	CASSRGTANQYF
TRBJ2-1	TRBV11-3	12	CASSTGYNEQFF
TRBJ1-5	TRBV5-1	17	CASSLGTGSPGNQPQHF
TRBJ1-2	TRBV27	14	CASSPGQTSGGYTF
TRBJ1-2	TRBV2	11	CASRGQGGYTF
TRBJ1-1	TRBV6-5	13	CASPQPGGTEAFF
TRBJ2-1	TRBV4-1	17	CASSQDNPTGGRQEQFF
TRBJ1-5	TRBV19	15	CASSRGTGLNQPQHF
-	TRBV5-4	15	CASSALAGHSYEQYF
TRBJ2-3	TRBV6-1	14	CASSPSGGTDTQYF
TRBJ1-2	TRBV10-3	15	CAISEGTGGRYGYTF
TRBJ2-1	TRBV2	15	CANLAGRSSYNEQFF
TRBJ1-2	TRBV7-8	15	CASSLAGRGDYGYTF
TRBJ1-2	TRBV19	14	CASSAGQENYGYTF
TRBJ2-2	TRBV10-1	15	CASSESGLNTGELFF
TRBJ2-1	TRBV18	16	CASSPGLQGTYNEQFF
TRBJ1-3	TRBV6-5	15	CASSPPGTGGNTIYF
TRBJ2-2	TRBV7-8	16	CASSAFGTGVTGELFF
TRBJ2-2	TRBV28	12	CASSQNTGELFF
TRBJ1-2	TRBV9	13	CASKEADNYGYTF
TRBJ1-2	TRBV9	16	CASSVGGRGAGYGYTF
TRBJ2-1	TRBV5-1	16	CASSPTTSANYNEQFF
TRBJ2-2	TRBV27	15	CASRLGQINTGELFF
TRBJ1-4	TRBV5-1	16	CASSLQTTGTNEKLFF
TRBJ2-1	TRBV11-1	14	CASSPRSRGDEQFF
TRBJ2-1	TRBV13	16	CASSLGTAGRYNEQFF
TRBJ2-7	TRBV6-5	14	CASRSTGVHYEQYF
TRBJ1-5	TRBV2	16	CASSGGTGVGNQPQHF
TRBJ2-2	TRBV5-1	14	CASSFTGDTGELFF
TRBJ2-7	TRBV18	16	CASSPAPRGQGGEQYF
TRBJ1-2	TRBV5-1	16	CASSLAPGQGNYGYTF
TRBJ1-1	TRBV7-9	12	CASSLDRGEAFF
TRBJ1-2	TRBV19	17	CASSHYAGTGTLYGYTF